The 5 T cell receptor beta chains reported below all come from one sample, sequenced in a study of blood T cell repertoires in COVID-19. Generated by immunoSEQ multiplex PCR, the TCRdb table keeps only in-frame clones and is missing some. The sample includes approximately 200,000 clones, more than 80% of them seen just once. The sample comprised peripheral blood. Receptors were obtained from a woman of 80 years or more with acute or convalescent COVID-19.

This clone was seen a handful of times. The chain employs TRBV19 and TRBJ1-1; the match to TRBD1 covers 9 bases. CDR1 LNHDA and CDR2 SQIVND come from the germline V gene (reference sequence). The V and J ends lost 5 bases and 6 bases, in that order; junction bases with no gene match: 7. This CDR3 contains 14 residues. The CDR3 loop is CASSSDRGWAEAFF. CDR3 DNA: TGTGCCAGTAGTTCGGACAGGGGATGGGCTGAAGCTTTCTTT. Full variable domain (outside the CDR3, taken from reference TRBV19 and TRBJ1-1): DGGITQSPKYLFRKEGQNVTLSCEQNLNHDAMYWYRQDPGQGLRLIYYSQIVNDFQKGDIAEGYSVSREKKESFPLTVTSAQKNPTAFYLCASSSDRGWAEAFFGQGTRLTVV.

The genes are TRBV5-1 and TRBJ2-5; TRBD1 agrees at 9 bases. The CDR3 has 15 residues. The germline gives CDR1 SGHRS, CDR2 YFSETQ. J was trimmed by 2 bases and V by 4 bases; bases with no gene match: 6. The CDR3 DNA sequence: TGCGCCAGCAGCCCAAGGACAGGGGATCAAGAGACCCAGTACTTC. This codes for CASSPRTGDQETQYF.

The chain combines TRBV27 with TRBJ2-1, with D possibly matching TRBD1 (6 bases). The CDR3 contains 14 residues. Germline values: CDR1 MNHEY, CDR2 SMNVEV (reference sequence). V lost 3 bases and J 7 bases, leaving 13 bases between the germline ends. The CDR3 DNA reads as TGTGCCAGCAGTTTCACCCCGCAGGGGAATGAGCAGTTCTTC. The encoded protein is CASSFTPQGNEQFF.

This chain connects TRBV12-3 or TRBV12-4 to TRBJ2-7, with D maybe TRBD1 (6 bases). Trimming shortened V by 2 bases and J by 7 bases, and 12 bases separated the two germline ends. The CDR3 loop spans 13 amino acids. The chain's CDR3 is CASSLTGTREQYF. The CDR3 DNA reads TGTGCCAGCAGTTTAACAGGGACGCGTGAGCAGTACTTC.

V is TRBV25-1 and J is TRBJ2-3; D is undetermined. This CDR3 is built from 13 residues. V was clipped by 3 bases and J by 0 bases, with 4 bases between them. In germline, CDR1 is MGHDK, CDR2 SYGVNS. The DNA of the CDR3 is TGTGCCAGCAGTGATACTAGCACAGATACGCAGTATTTT. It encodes CASSDTSTDTQYF.